These 29 T cell receptor beta chains originate from one sample sequenced in a study of T cell responses to AZD1222 COVID-19 vaccine (dated by TCRdb to 2020 to 2023). Receptors were amplified or captured by the immunoSEQ multiplex PCR assay. TCRdb holds this immuneACCESS table with in-frame rearrangements only. Some clones are missing; in checked studies, unresolved V genes explain under half, and the rest has no known cause. A total of 110,000 to 150,000 clones appear in this sample, 85% to 95% of them only once. The ten biggest clones cover around 12% of the sample. Explained via the paper, the time point label denotes: sample from adult after SARS-CoV-2 infection, after symptom onset. The material was peripheral blood, obtained after recovery from COVID-19. The receptors originated from an adult who had recovered from COVID-19.

This clone was seen a single time. This chain uses TRBV11-2 with TRBJ2-7; a weak D match, TRBD2 (5 bases). The CDR3 spans 16 residues. Germline CDR1 reads SGHAT; CDR2 reads FQNNGV. V lost 1 base and J lost 3, with 16 bases in between. For the CDR3, the DNA is TGTGCCAGCAGCTTAGGTGGTTGGGAGTCGCGCTACGAGCAGTACTTC. This sequence encodes CASSLGGWESRYEQYF.

This chain connects TRBV4-1 to TRBJ2-2, with D tentatively TRBD1 (6 bases). Germline V gene lookup returns CDR1 MGHRA and CDR2 YSYEKL. Trimming stripped 4 bases from V and 5 bases from J, with 23 bases between. The CDR3 totals 18 residues. Here the CDR3 reads CASSLQTMDSERTGELFF. The CDR3 bases are TGCGCCAGCAGCCTTCAGACAATGGACAGTGAACGAACCGGGGAGCTGTTTTTT.

V gene TRBV4-2 combines with J gene TRBJ1-3, with a weak D call TRBD1 (5 bases). CDR3 length: 17 amino acids. The V end lost 1 base, the J end lost 0 bases, and 13 bases lay between the germline ends. Germline-derived CDR1 and CDR2 are LGHNA and YNFKEQ. This CDR3 reads CASSQVLRGDSGNTIYF. Here the CDR3 DNA reads TGTGCCAGCAGCCAAGTTCTCCGGGGCGACTCTGGAAACACCATATATTTT.

The rearrangement uses TRBV30 and TRBJ2-3, with no clear D. The CDR3 is 11 residues long. Germline V gives CDR1 GTSNPN, CDR2 SVGIG (reference sequence). Trimming took off 6 bases at V and 4 bases at J, with 8 bases between the two ends. CDR3 nucleotide sequence: TGTGCCTGCAGACCCTCAGATACGCAGTATTTT. It specifies CACRPSDTQYF.

The chain joins TRBV28 to TRBJ1-1; 7 bases are shared with TRBD1. The CDR3 has 15 residues. Germline V gives CDR1 MDHEN, CDR2 SYDVKM. The ends lost 6 bases at V and 0 bases at J; junction bases unmatched: 7. CDR3 sequence reads: CASRTGTALNTEAFF. The CDR3 DNA reads as TGTGCCAGCAGAACCGGGACAGCTTTGAACACTGAAGCTTTCTTT. The full variable domain, its missing parts supplied by reference TRBV28 and TRBJ1-1, is DVKVTQSSRYLVKRTGEKVFLECVQDMDHENMFWYRQDPGLGLRLIYFSYDVKMKEKGDIPEGYSVSREKKERFSLILESASTNQTSMYLCASRTGTALNTEAFFGQGTRLTVV.

This clone was found a few times. The V call is TRBV10-3, the J call TRBJ1-6; D gene uncertain. V was cut by 4 bases and J by 2 bases, with 6 bases left in between. CDR3 length equals 14 residues. Germline V lookup: CDR1 ENHRY, CDR2 SYGVKD. CDR3 loop: CAISGAAYNSPLHF. In DNA, the CDR3 is TGTGCCATCAGTGGGGCAGCCTATAATTCACCCCTCCACTTT.

This clone occurred once. The chain uses TRBV7-9 and TRBJ2-2; a weak D match, TRBD1 (5 bases). CDR3 length: 13 amino acids. Per the germline V gene, CDR1 is SEHNR and CDR2 is FQNEAQ (reference sequence). The V end lost 2 bases, the J end lost 6 bases, and 7 bases lay between the germline ends. Here the CDR3 DNA reads TGTGCCAGCAGCTTACAGGGTGCCGGGGAGCTGTTTTTT. Translation: CASSLQGAGELFF.

V gene TRBV5-6 combines with J gene TRBJ1-6, with a weak D call TRBD1 (6 bases). The germline gives CDR1 SGHDT, CDR2 YYEEEE. This CDR3 has 14 residues. Trimming took off 2 bases at V and 8 bases at J, with 11 bases between the two ends. CDR3 nucleotides: TGTGCCAGCAGCTTACAGGGTGTACATTCACCCCTCCACTTT. This translates into CASSLQGVHSPLHF. Full variable domain (rest looked up from reference TRBV5-6 and TRBJ1-6): DAGVTQSPTHLIKTRGQQVTLRCSPKSGHDTVSWYQQALGQGPQFIFQYYEEEERQRGNFPDRFSGHQFPNYSSELNVNALLLGDSALYLCASSLQGVHSPLHFGNGTRLTVT.

This chain joins TRBV23-1 and TRBJ1-2; 10 bases are shared with TRBD1. TRBV23-1 is reported as an ORF; its role is uncertain. The CDR3 has 15 amino acids. V gave up 3 bases and J gave up 1 base; unmatched junction bases: 2. This CDR3 is CASSQGTGDNYGYTF. DNA for the CDR3: TGCGCCAGCAGTCAGGGGACAGGGGATAACTATGGCTACACCTTC.

The rearrangement joins TRBV5-1 to TRBJ2-7, with no clear D. Trimming stripped 3 bases from V and 5 bases from J, with 9 bases between. This CDR3 has 12 amino acids. Germline lookup yields CDR1 SGHRS and CDR2 YFSETQ. The CDR3 sequence: CASSSPPNEQYF. DNA for the CDR3: TGCGCCAGCAGCTCCCCCCCAAACGAGCAGTACTTC. The whole variable domain, filled in from reference TRBV5-1 and TRBJ2-7, reads KAGVTQTPRYLIKTRGQQVTLSCSPISGHRSVSWYQQTPGQGLQFLFEYFSETQRNKGNFPGRFSGRQFSNSRSEMNVSTLELGDSALYLCASSSPPNEQYFGPGTRLTVT.

This clone was found once. The CDR3 DNA reads as TGTGCCTGGAGCGACAGCGGCGCGAGCGAGCAGTACTTC. Protein sequence: CAWSDSGASEQYF. The gene calls are TRBV30 and TRBJ2-7; D could derive from TRBD1 or TRBD2 (5 bases each). The V gene's germline CDR1 is GTSNPN and CDR2 SVGIG (reference sequence). Trimming cost V 3 bases and J 6 bases, with 15 bases left between them. This CDR3 comprises 13 residues.

CDR3 sequence: CASSELSSGNTIYF. As DNA, the CDR3 is TGTGCCAGCAGTGAACTGAGCTCTGGAAACACCATATATTTT. The genes are TRBV6-1 and TRBJ1-3; no definite D call. The ends were cut back, 2 bases at V and 0 bases at J, with 5 bases in the middle. This CDR3 region has 14 residues. Germline values: CDR1 MNHNS, CDR2 SASEGT.

For this clone: The same CDR3 is also encoded by other DNA sequences in this sample. This sequence joins TRBV4-1 and TRBJ2-3; D is unclear. V shed 1 base and J shed 3 bases, with 8 bases lying between them. The CDR3 runs 14 residues. Looked up from germline, CDR1 is MGHRA and CDR2 is YSYEKL. Written as DNA, the CDR3 is TGCGCCAGCAGCCAAGTTGCAGGTACAGATACGCAGTATTTT. This gives the protein CASSQVAGTDTQYF.

The chain employs TRBV7-9 and TRBJ2-4; a possible D gene is TRBD2 (6 bases). The CDR3 has 15 amino acids. Germline CDR1 is SEHNR and CDR2 is FQNEAQ (reference sequence). The V and J ends lost 2 bases and 0 bases respectively, with 8 bases between them. The CDR3 bases are TGTGCCAGCAGCTTATTCGGGAGAGCCAAAAACATTCAGTACTTC. Residues: CASSLFGRAKNIQYF.

V gene TRBV4-2 combines with J gene TRBJ2-7, with D perhaps TRBD1 (6 bases). There are 15 residues in the CDR3. The germline CDR1 and CDR2 sequences are LGHNA and YNFKEQ. Trimming left V 1 base short and J 6 bases short, with 16 bases between. CDR3 bases: TGTGCCAGCAGCCAAGGAGGCGCAGGGGTACTCGAGCAGTACTTC. Translating it yields CASSQGGAGVLEQYF.

This chain uses TRBV28 with TRBJ1-4; D gene unclear. The germline V and J ends were trimmed by 10 bases and 5 bases, with 23 bases remaining between them. Germline V gives CDR1 MDHEN, CDR2 SYDVKM. The CDR3 runs 16 residues. The CDR3 is CAITPGGQVGNEKLFF. CDR3 nucleotides: TGTGCCATAACCCCCGGCGGGCAGGTGGGAAATGAAAAACTGTTTTTT.

The chain employs TRBV4-2 and TRBJ2-7; TRBD2 aligns across 9 bases. CDR1 and CDR2 (germline): LGHNA, YNFKEQ. Trimming took 1 base from V and 5 from J; bases not matched to a gene: 12. This CDR3 comprises 17 residues. The CDR3, as DNA: TGTGCCAGCAGCCAAGGAGGAGGAGTAGCGGGAGACCACGAGCAGTACTTC. Translated, it gives CASSQGGGVAGDHEQYF.

This clone showed up just a few times. The chain carries TRBV28 and TRBJ2-3, with 12 bases aligning to TRBD2. This CDR3 contains 16 residues. V lost 5 bases to trimming and J lost 6 bases; unmatched junction nucleotides: 9. Germline V lookup: CDR1 MDHEN, CDR2 SYDVKM. CDR3 bases: TGTGCCAGCAGTAAGCGACTAGCGGGAGTTTCGGATACGCAGTATTTT. Translated: CASSKRLAGVSDTQYF.

This chain joins TRBV4-1 and TRBJ2-2; D unresolved. CDR1 MGHRA and CDR2 YSYEKL come from the germline V gene. CDR3 size: 13 residues. Trimming left V 4 bases short and J 4 bases short, with 7 bases between. CDR3 region: CASSRVPTGELFF. The CDR3 DNA is TGCGCCAGCAGCCGCGTCCCCACCGGGGAGCTGTTTTTT.

The chain couples TRBV7-8 to TRBJ2-3; D is undetermined. Trimming cost V 3 bases and J 8 bases, with 15 bases left between them. The CDR3 sequence is 14 residues long. Germline V gene sequence: CDR1 SGHVS, CDR2 FQNEAQ. The CDR3 sequence is CASSLVVGGGTQYF. Written as DNA, the CDR3 is TGTGCCAGCAGCTTGGTCGTAGGCGGCGGTACGCAGTATTTT.

The V gene is TRBV5-1, the J gene TRBJ2-2; 11 bases are shared with TRBD2. The germline CDR1 and CDR2 sequences are SGHRS and YFSETQ. The CDR3 sequence is 17 residues long. The V and J ends lost 1 base and 1 base, in that order; junction bases with no gene match: 3. The CDR3 nucleotides are TGCGCCAGCAGCTTGACTAGCGGGAGCTTGAACACCGGGGAGCTGTTTTTT. This codes for CASSLTSGSLNTGELFF.

This clone is a singleton in its sample. This chain joins TRBV3-1 (or the pseudogene TRBV3-2) and TRBJ2-3, with D tentatively TRBD2 (5 bases). Trimming shortened V by 1 base and J by 2 bases, and 16 bases separated the two germline ends. CDR1 and CDR2 (germline): LGHDT, YNNKEL (reference sequence). This CDR3 comprises 17 residues. This CDR3 is CASSQGGGPHPTDTQYF. For the CDR3, the DNA is TGTGCCAGCAGCCAAGGAGGCGGGCCACACCCCACAGATACGCAGTATTTT.

This clone was seen just once. V gene TRBV18 combines with J gene TRBJ2-1, with TRBD1 matching over 9 bases. Losses at the gene ends were 0 bases for V and 8 bases for J; bases not matched to a gene: 8. CDR1 KGHSH and CDR2 LQKENI come from the germline V gene. This CDR3 region has 16 residues. The CDR3 sequence is CASSPPSPGQGHEQFF. Here the CDR3 DNA reads TGTGCCAGCTCACCACCGTCGCCGGGACAGGGCCATGAGCAGTTCTTC. Full variable domain (outside the CDR3, taken from reference TRBV18 and TRBJ2-1): NAGVMQNPRHLVRRRGQEARLRCSPMKGHSHVYWYRQLPEEGLKFMVYLQKENIIDESGMPKERFSAEFPKEGPSILRIQQVVRGDSAAYFCASSPPSPGQGHEQFFGPGTRLTVL.

The rearrangement uses TRBV7-9 and TRBJ2-7; 11 bases align to TRBD1. The CDR3 runs to 16 residues. With 0 bases clipped from V and 3 bases from J, the junction kept 4 bases outside the gene matches. Germline V gene lookup returns CDR1 SEHNR and CDR2 FQNEAQ (reference sequence). CDR3 DNA: TGTGCCAGCAGCTTAGCCCCGGGACAGGGGGTCTACGAGCAGTACTTC. Its translation: CASSLAPGQGVYEQYF.

The chain combines TRBV6-5 with TRBJ1-2; D not resolved. CDR3 length equals 13 residues. Germline CDR1 and CDR2: MNHEY and SVGAGI. Deletions cut 5 bases from V and 4 bases from J, with 11 bases between. CDR3 protein: CASSPTELYGYTF. As DNA, the CDR3 is TGTGCCAGCAGTCCCACAGAGCTCTATGGCTACACCTTC.

The chain is built from TRBV7-2 and TRBJ2-1; 9 bases align to TRBD2. This CDR3 comprises 16 residues. Germline-derived CDR1 and CDR2 are SGHTA and FQGNSA. Trimming removed 7 bases from V and 5 bases from J; junction bases left unmatched: 12. As DNA, the CDR3 is TGTGCCAGCAACCCCCCGAGCGGGAGGATAAACAATGAGCAGTTCTTC. The encoded protein is CASNPPSGRINNEQFF.

Of note for this clone: This sample includes further DNA sequences coding for the same CDR3. The chain joins TRBV5-1 to TRBJ2-7; D gene unclear. This CDR3 has 13 residues. V shed 0 bases and J shed 3 bases, with 7 bases lying between them. Germline values: CDR1 SGHRS, CDR2 YFSETQ. The CDR3 reads CASSLEGLYEQYF. The CDR3 nucleotides are TGCGCCAGCAGCTTGGAGGGTCTCTACGAGCAGTACTTC.

This chain uses TRBV13 with TRBJ2-3, with 12 bases lining up with TRBD2. The CDR3 extends over 17 amino acids. Trimming took 0 bases from V and 1 from J; bases not matched to a gene: 2. The germline CDR1 and CDR2 sequences are PRHDT and FYEKMQ (reference sequence). CDR3 nucleotide sequence: TGTGCCAGCAGCTTAGGCCTAGCGGGAGGGCGCACAGATACGCAGTATTTT. The encoded protein is CASSLGLAGGRTDTQYF.

This clone was seen only once. This sequence joins TRBV4-1 and TRBJ1-4, with D tentatively TRBD1 (5 bases). Germline V CDR1 and CDR2: MGHRA, YSYEKL. Trimming shortened V by 0 bases and J by 8 bases, and 13 bases separated the two germline ends. The CDR3 totals 15 residues. CDR3 region: CASSQEVTAGEKLFF. The CDR3 nucleotides read TGCGCCAGCAGCCAAGAAGTGACAGCGGGGGAAAAACTGTTTTTT.